A selection of T cell receptor beta chains follows, all from one sample in a study of T cells after yellow fever vaccination. TCRdb used MiXCR to reprocess the 5' RACE reads, holding one entry per CDR3 protein. Of some 400,000 distinct CDR3 sequences listed, about 6.2% are singletons. The sequencing here drew on PBMCs, taken 5 days after the yellow fever booster vaccination. The origin of the receptors is a man aged 25-45 years who received the YFV17D yellow fever vaccine. CDR3s include the opening cysteine and the closing phenylalanine or tryptophan. A D gene is named only where the DNA matches it firmly. Clone size appears in some rows only: once, few, many, or a class for an expanded clone.

clone size: many; D gene: NA; V gene: TRBV13; J gene: TRBJ2-2; CDR3 DNA: TGTGCCAGCAGCTCTCCACCTTACACCGGGGAGCTGTTTTTT; CDR3 protein: CASSSPPYTGELFF
clone size: many; D gene: TRBD2; V gene: TRBV7-2; J gene: TRBJ2-7; CDR3 DNA: TGTGCCACCGGGGGAGCGGGGTACGAGCAGTACTTC; CDR3 protein: CATGGAGYEQYF
clone size: many; D gene: NA; V gene: TRBV2; J gene: TRBJ2-2; CDR3 DNA: TGTGCCAGCAGCGTCTCCTACACCGGGGAGCTGTTTTTT; CDR3 protein: CASSVSYTGELFF
clone size: NA; D gene: NA; V gene: TRBV11-2; J gene: TRBJ2-7; CDR3 DNA: TGTGCCAGCAGCTCAGGGTTCTCCGAGCAGTACTTC; CDR3 protein: CASSSGFSEQYF
clone size: NA; D gene: NA; V gene: TRBV5-1; J gene: TRBJ2-3; CDR3 DNA: TGCGCCAGCAGACAGACGGACCCGCCTTCCACAGATACGCAGTATTTT; CDR3 protein: CASRQTDPPSTDTQYF
clone size: NA; D gene: TRBD2; V gene: TRBV4-2; J gene: TRBJ2-2; CDR3 DNA: TGTGCCAGCAGCCAAGATCGGGAGGGCCCCGGGGAGCTGTTTTTT; CDR3 protein: CASSQDREGPGELFF
clone size: NA; D gene: NA; V gene: TRBV25-1; J gene: TRBJ1-1; CDR3 DNA: TGTGCCAGCTTTGTGCTGGGCACTGAAGCTTTCTTT; CDR3 protein: CASFVLGTEAFF
clone size: NA; D gene: NA; V gene: TRBV20-1; J gene: TRBJ1-1; CDR3 DNA: TGCAGTCTTGGGGGCACTGAAGCTTTCTTT; CDR3 protein: CSLGGTEAFF
clone size: many; D gene: NA; V gene: TRBV7-2; J gene: TRBJ2-1; CDR3 DNA: TGTGCCAGCACCCCCAGAGATCCGTACAATGAGCAGTTCTTC; CDR3 protein: CASTPRDPYNEQFF
clone size: NA; D gene: NA; V gene: TRBV29-1; J gene: TRBJ1-1; CDR3 DNA: TGCAGCGTTGTGGCCCATGAAGCTTTCTTT; CDR3 protein: CSVVAHEAFF
clone size: NA; D gene: NA; V gene: TRBV20-1; J gene: TRBJ2-1; CDR3 DNA: TGCAGTGCTAGAGATCCGGTCTCGGTAATTGGGAATGAGCAGTTCTTC; CDR3 protein: CSARDPVSVIGNEQFF
clone size: NA; D gene: NA; V gene: TRBV11-1; J gene: TRBJ2-5; CDR3 DNA: TGTGCCAGCAGCCCAGGGGGGTGGCCAGGGATGTACCAAGAGACCCAGTACTTC; CDR3 protein: CASSPGGWPGMYQETQYF
clone size: many; D gene: NA; V gene: TRBV5-1; J gene: TRBJ1-1; CDR3 DNA: TGCGCCAGCAGCTTCTCGGGGGCGGGAGGCACTGAAGCTTTCTTT; CDR3 protein: CASSFSGAGGTEAFF
clone size: NA; D gene: TRBD2; V gene: TRBV28; J gene: TRBJ2-1; CDR3 DNA: TGTGCCAGCATATTCAGCGGGGCACCTACCTCCTACAATGAGCAGTTCTTC; CDR3 protein: CASIFSGAPTSYNEQFF
clone size: many; D gene: NA; V gene: TRBV6-5; J gene: TRBJ2-3; CDR3 DNA: TGTGCCAGCAGTAGGAGGGGAGATACGCAGTATTTT; CDR3 protein: CASSRRGDTQYF
clone size: few; D gene: NA; V gene: TRBV5-4; J gene: TRBJ2-5; CDR3 DNA: TGTGCCAGCAGCCCGGGGAGAGGGTCTCAAGAGACCCAGTACTTC; CDR3 protein: CASSPGRGSQETQYF
clone size: few; D gene: TRBD2; V gene: TRBV7-2; J gene: TRBJ2-7; CDR3 DNA: TGTGCCAGCAGCTCCGGGACTAGCGGTAGATACGAGCAGTACTTC; CDR3 protein: CASSSGTSGRYEQYF
clone size: few; D gene: NA; V gene: TRBV27; J gene: TRBJ2-7; CDR3 DNA: TGTGCCAGCAGTACAGGGGTAGGGCTAGCGGGTTACGAGCAGTACTTC; CDR3 protein: CASSTGVGLAGYEQYF
clone size: many; D gene: NA; V gene: TRBV28; J gene: TRBJ1-2; CDR3 DNA: TGTGCCAGCAGTTTATCGTCCCAGGGCTATGGCTACACCTTC; CDR3 protein: CASSLSSQGYGYTF
clone size: many; D gene: TRBD2; V gene: TRBV23-1; J gene: TRBJ2-1; CDR3 DNA: TGCGCCAGCAGTCAGCTACTAGCGAATGAGCAGTTCTTC; CDR3 protein: CASSQLLANEQFF
clone size: many; D gene: TRBD1; V gene: TRBV9; J gene: TRBJ1-2; CDR3 DNA: TGTGCCAGCAGCCCAACAGGGGATGGAGCCGGTGGCTACACCTTC; CDR3 protein: CASSPTGDGAGGYTF
clone size: few; D gene: NA; V gene: TRBV12-3/TRBV12-4; J gene: TRBJ1-6; CDR3 DNA: TGTGCCAGCAGTTTAACGGATTCACCCCTCCACTTT; CDR3 protein: CASSLTDSPLHF
clone size: few; D gene: NA; V gene: TRBV30; J gene: TRBJ2-3; CDR3 DNA: TGTGCCTGGAGTTCCCCCCGGACCCGCAACACAGATACGCAGTATTTT; CDR3 protein: CAWSSPRTRNTDTQYF
clone size: many; D gene: NA; V gene: TRBV12-3/TRBV12-4; J gene: TRBJ2-2; CDR3 DNA: TGTGCCAGCCGATTGCGGTACACCGGGGAGCTGTTTTTT; CDR3 protein: CASRLRYTGELFF
clone size: many; D gene: NA; V gene: TRBV24-1; J gene: TRBJ2-3; CDR3 DNA: TGTGCCACCCAGTGGGAGGATACGCAGTATTTT; CDR3 protein: CATQWEDTQYF
clone size: NA; D gene: TRBD2; V gene: TRBV7-2; J gene: TRBJ2-7; CDR3 DNA: TGTGCCAGCAGCCCCCCGGGGCGGGGAGGGCCTAGCTCCTACGAGCAGTACTTC; CDR3 protein: CASSPPGRGGPSSYEQYF
clone size: NA; D gene: NA; V gene: TRBV7-2; J gene: TRBJ2-1; CDR3 DNA: TGTGCCAGCAGCTCGGGACTCCAAATTCAGCAGTTCTTC; CDR3 protein: CASSSGLQIQQFF
clone size: few; D gene: NA; V gene: TRBV19; J gene: TRBJ1-5; CDR3 DNA: TGTGCCAGTAGTATAGCGGGGGGCCGTAATCAGCCCCAGCATTTT; CDR3 protein: CASSIAGGRNQPQHF
clone size: few; D gene: TRBD2; V gene: TRBV20-1; J gene: TRBJ2-7; CDR3 DNA: TGCAGTGCTAGCCCAGCGGGAGGGCGAGAGCAGTACTTC; CDR3 protein: CSASPAGGREQYF
clone size: many; D gene: NA; V gene: TRBV15; J gene: TRBJ2-1; CDR3 DNA: TGTGCCACCGACCAGGGGGGACTCTCCTACAATGAGCAGTTCTTC; CDR3 protein: CATDQGGLSYNEQFF
clone size: few; D gene: NA; V gene: TRBV5-6; J gene: TRBJ2-2; CDR3 DNA: TGTGCCAGCAGCTTGTACGCGTCGGGACGGAAGAACACCGGGGAGCTGTTTTTT; CDR3 protein: CASSLYASGRKNTGELFF
clone size: NA; D gene: TRBD2; V gene: TRBV28; J gene: TRBJ2-7; CDR3 DNA: TGTGCCAGCAAGACAAGCGGGGACCATTACGAGCAGTACTTC; CDR3 protein: CASKTSGDHYEQYF
clone size: few; D gene: NA; V gene: TRBV7-2; J gene: TRBJ2-3; CDR3 DNA: TGTGCCAGCAGCTTATGGGGGGTGGGAACAGATACGCAGTATTTT; CDR3 protein: CASSLWGVGTDTQYF
clone size: few; D gene: TRBD2; V gene: TRBV11-2; J gene: TRBJ2-3; CDR3 DNA: TGTGCCAGCAGCAAACTCGGGACTAGCGGGAGAAAGAGGACAGATACGCAGTATTTT; CDR3 protein: CASSKLGTSGRKRTDTQYF
clone size: many; D gene: TRBD2; V gene: TRBV5-1; J gene: TRBJ2-5; CDR3 DNA: TGCGCCAGCAGCGCTGGACTAGCGGGAGGTGAGACCCAGTACTTC; CDR3 protein: CASSAGLAGGETQYF
clone size: once; D gene: NA; V gene: TRBV5-1; J gene: TRBJ2-6; CDR3 DNA: TGCGCCAGCAGCTTGGATGGTGGCAGCGCTTTCTCTGGGGCCAACGTCCTGACTTTC; CDR3 protein: CASSLDGGSAFSGANVLTF
clone size: many; D gene: NA; V gene: TRBV9; J gene: TRBJ1-1; CDR3 DNA: TGTGCCAGCAGCCCACGGTTAAGTTTCGGCGACACTGAAGCTTTCTTT; CDR3 protein: CASSPRLSFGDTEAFF
clone size: many; D gene: NA; V gene: TRBV29-1; J gene: TRBJ2-5; CDR3 DNA: TGCAGCGTTGAAGGGGTGGCCAACCAAGAGACCCAGTACTTC; CDR3 protein: CSVEGVANQETQYF
clone size: NA; D gene: NA; V gene: TRBV29-1; J gene: TRBJ2-1; CDR3 DNA: TGCAGCGTTGTAAAAGATTCGTCTGGGGATGAGCAGTTCTTC; CDR3 protein: CSVVKDSSGDEQFF
clone size: many; D gene: NA; V gene: TRBV12-3/TRBV12-4; J gene: TRBJ2-7; CDR3 DNA: TGCGCCAGCAGCTTGGGAGGAGGCTACGAGCAGTACTTC; CDR3 protein: CASSLGGGYEQYF
clone size: NA; D gene: NA; V gene: TRBV5-1; J gene: TRBJ2-1; CDR3 DNA: TGCGCCAGCAGCTTGGCCAAGGGTGAGCAGTTCTTC; CDR3 protein: CASSLAKGEQFF
clone size: NA; D gene: TRBD1; V gene: TRBV6-1; J gene: TRBJ1-3; CDR3 DNA: TGTGCCAGCAGTAGCAGAACAGGGGTTCATGGAAACACCATATATTTT; CDR3 protein: CASSSRTGVHGNTIYF
clone size: many; D gene: NA; V gene: TRBV4-1; J gene: TRBJ2-3; CDR3 DNA: TGCGCCAGCAGCCAAGATTCGGCTAGCACAGATACGCAGTATTTT; CDR3 protein: CASSQDSASTDTQYF
clone size: NA; D gene: NA; V gene: TRBV20-1; J gene: TRBJ2-7; CDR3 DNA: TGCAGTGCTCCGCCTCGGGAAATGTACGAGCAGTACTTC; CDR3 protein: CSAPPREMYEQYF
clone size: many; D gene: TRBD2; V gene: TRBV11-2; J gene: TRBJ2-5; CDR3 DNA: TGTGCCAGCAGCTTAGGGTTACTAGCGGGAGGTACGCAAGAGACCCAGTACTTC; CDR3 protein: CASSLGLLAGGTQETQYF